This T cell receptor (beta chain) was captured in a study of blood T cell repertoires in COVID-19. Looking at the study overall: The origin of the acute and convalescent COVID-19 samples was the United States, Italy and Spain.

The data were produced by immunoSEQ multiplex PCR, yet TCRdb's version contains in-frame clones alone and is incomplete. The sample yields 260,000 or so clones, roughly 81% seen once. Unmatched junction bases numbered 10, after V lost 7 bases and J lost 0 bases. The germline CDR1 and CDR2 sequences are LNHDA and SQIVND (reference sequence). The CDR3 runs 18 residues. Enrollment of patients from Seattle took place during active infection, with longitudinal follow-up. Input material: peripheral blood. This clonotype was sampled from a woman of 80 years or more with COVID-19, enrolled during active disease. The chain carries TRBV19 and TRBJ2-6, with 9 bases lining up with TRBD1. The CDR3 spells CASTYGGQGLSGANVLTF. The CDR3 DNA is TGTGCCAGTACGTATGGGGGACAGGGACTCTCTGGGGCCAACGTCCTGACTTTC.